This T cell receptor (beta chain) was sequenced during a study of T-cell reconstitution after alpha-beta-depleted transplantation in children. The study, taken as a whole, reports: Surviving recipient cells, namely T cells and thymic progenitors, were the source of high day-60 TCRbeta diversity in some patients. Expanded graft clones numbering several hundred reportedly gave rise to alpha-beta T cells about two months after transplant. Newly generated T cells supplied most T-cell counts and diversity one year post-transplant.

The table lists this clonotype with a few counts. The antigen is not known. Trimming took off 2 bases at V and 3 bases at J, with 14 bases between the two ends. This CDR3 contains 15 residues. Germline V gene data show CDR1 as SGDLS and CDR2 as YYNGEE. Unique molecular identifiers were incorporated into the prepared TCRbeta library. In TCRdb, the PCR reads were re-called with MiXCR into one record per CDR3 protein. The table has 700,000 or so distinct CDR3 sequences, about 12% seen once. The starting material was PBMCs, obtained before TCRalphabeta/CD19-depleted stem cell transplant. J is TRBJ2-5 and V is TRBV9; maybe TRBD1 (5 bases). The receptor was isolated from a girl between 2 and 10 years old with congenital amegakaryocytic thrombocytopenia, due to receive a stem cell transplant. CDR3 protein: CASSVFGASKETQYF. In nucleotides, the CDR3 is TGTGCCAGCAGCGTCTTTGGGGCTTCCAAAGAGACCCAGTACTTC. The full variable domain, in which reference TRBV9 and TRBJ2-5 provide the parts outside the CDR3, is DSGVTQTPKHLITATGQRVTLRCSPRSGDLSVYWYQQSLDQGLQFLIQYYNGEERAKGNILERFSAQQFPDLHSELNLSSLELGDSALYFCASSVFGASKETQYFGPGTRLLVL.